This T cell receptor beta chain appears in the sequencing data of a study of control samples from healthy donors and cancer patients. The germline CDR1 and CDR2 sequences are MNHEY and SVGAGI. With 0 bases removed from V and 6 bases from J, the gap between germline ends came to 8 bases. The CDR3 runs 13 residues. Measured with immunoSEQ multiplex PCR; TCRdb has only the in-frame clones, and not every one. The data contain about 54,000 clones, 95% to 96% of them singletons. The source material was blood. The rearrangement uses TRBV6-5 and TRBJ1-2, with no clear D. The TCR was taken from a woman in her 30s in good health. For the CDR3, the DNA is TGTGCCAGCAGTTACTCGTTTTCCGATGGCTACACCTTC. Its protein is CASSYSFSDGYTF.